The T cell receptor beta chain described here comes from a study of cytomegalovirus exposure and HLA in healthy donors. Study-level findings and limits: According to a subsequent analysis, TCR clusters from the first cohort were inclined to appear together in the roughly 110 validation repertoires. Overall, approximately 150 TCR beta chains were annotated as cytomegalovirus-associated.

Sequencing used immunoSEQ multiplex PCR; TCRdb keeps in-frame clones, though not all of them. This repertoire shows 60,000 to 90,000 clones, about 85% found once; its top ten account for under 3.5%. Turning to this clone: Its antigen remains unidentified.

The TCR originated in a man aged 30-40 years in good health and CMV-seronegative. The sequenced sample was PBMCs.

CDR3 coding DNA: TGCAGTGCTAGTCCGGATGGCTACACCTTC. Translation: CSASPDGYTF. This rearrangement joins TRBV20-1 to TRBJ1-2, with D unresolved. V gave up 3 bases and J gave up 6 bases, with 5 bases separating them. Germline CDR1 and CDR2: DFQATT and SNEGSKA (reference sequence). CDR3 length equals 10 residues.